These 11 T cell receptor beta chains were sequenced from one sample in a study of blood T cell repertoires in COVID-19. Assay: immunoSEQ multiplex PCR; the TCRdb copy retains only in-frame clones and omits some. The table shows around 280,000 clones, with about 90% occurring only once. Specimen: peripheral blood. The receptors come from a woman between 50 and 59 years old who had recovered from COVID-19.

The V gene is TRBV5-4, the J gene TRBJ2-4; 7 nucleotides match TRBD1. With V trimmed by 4 bases and J by 0 bases, 7 bases remained unmatched. Germline CDR1 is SGHNT and CDR2 is YYREEE (reference sequence). There are 16 residues in the CDR3. As DNA, the CDR3 is TGTGCCAGCAGCACCCAGGGACAGCCAGCCAAAAACATTCAGTACTTC. Residues: CASSTQGQPAKNIQYF. Variable domain in full (rest from reference TRBV5-4 and TRBJ2-4): ETGVTQSPTHLIKTRGQQVTLRCSSQSGHNTVSWYQQALGQGPQFIFQYYREEENGRGNFPPRFSGLQFPNYSSELNVNALELDDSALYLCASSTQGQPAKNIQYFGAGTRLSVL.

The chain uses TRBV7-2 and TRBJ1-2, with D possibly being TRBD1 (6 bases). Germline V gene sequence: CDR1 SGHTA, CDR2 FQGNSA. This CDR3 contains 15 residues. The ends were cut back, 5 bases at V and 7 bases at J, with 20 bases in the middle. DNA of the CDR3: TGTGCCAGCAGCCTGAAGGACAGTCCCGTGTTTGGCTACACCTTC. Protein: CASSLKDSPVFGYTF.

V usage is TRBV30 and J usage is TRBJ2-7; D might be TRBD2 (6 bases). The V end lost 1 base, the J end lost 3 bases, and 16 bases lay between the germline ends. This CDR3 has 15 residues. The germline gives CDR1 GTSNPN, CDR2 SVGIG (reference sequence). The CDR3 sequence: CAWSGAEGTLYEQYF. CDR3 DNA: TGTGCCTGGAGTGGGGCGGAGGGGACCCTCTACGAGCAGTACTTC.

This rearrangement joins TRBV5-8 to TRBJ1-2; 9 bases line up with TRBD1. The CDR3 extends over 14 amino acids. Losses at the gene ends were 4 bases for V and 9 bases for J; bases not matched to a gene: 10. Germline values: CDR1 SGHTS, CDR2 YDEGEE. The CDR3 reads CASSLTGTGSRYTF. The CDR3 DNA follows: TGTGCCAGCAGCCTCACCGGGACAGGGAGTCGCTACACCTTC.

This sequence joins TRBV23-1 and TRBJ2-1, with a weak D call TRBD1 (6 bases). TRBV23-1 is assigned to the ORF class and has an uncertain function. Trimming removed 6 bases at V and 4 bases at J, with 10 bases between. This CDR3 region has 13 residues. CDR3 loop: CASRKDSYNEQFF. The CDR3 DNA sequence: TGCGCCAGCAGAAAGGACAGTTACAATGAGCAGTTCTTC.

The chain is built from TRBV18 and TRBJ1-3, with 8 bases aligning to TRBD1. The CDR3 contains 16 residues. The ends lost 6 bases at V and 4 bases at J; junction bases unmatched: 11. Looked up from germline, CDR1 is KGHSH and CDR2 is LQKENI. CDR3 sequence: CASSTGQGSSGNTIYF. CDR3 bases: TGTGCCAGCTCGACCGGACAGGGATCGAGCGGAAACACCATATATTTT.

CDR3 sequence: CATSAKGVGEKLFF. As DNA, the CDR3 is TGTGCCACCAGTGCTAAAGGGGTGGGTGAAAAACTGTTTTTT. The V gene is TRBV24-1, the J gene TRBJ1-4, with a tentative D call TRBD1 (5 bases). There are 14 residues in the CDR3. V was trimmed by 5 bases and J by 7 bases, leaving 13 bases between them. Germline CDR1 reads KGHDR; CDR2 reads SFDVKD.

The gene calls are TRBV12-5 and TRBJ2-3, with a possible D match to TRBD2 (6 bases). Germline CDR1 and CDR2: LGHNT and FRNRAP. This CDR3 spans 13 amino acids. The V end lost 7 bases, the J end lost 3 bases, and 11 bases lay between the germline ends. The CDR3 coding sequence is TGTGCTAGTGCCCTCGGAGGGACAGATACGCAGTATTTT. It specifies CASALGGTDTQYF.

This clone was seen once. V gene TRBV27 combines with J gene TRBJ1-5; tentatively, D is TRBD1 (6 bases). Germline V gives CDR1 MNHEY, CDR2 SMNVEV (reference sequence). This CDR3 region has 15 residues. Deletions cut 4 bases from V and 2 bases from J, with 12 bases between. CDR3 sequence: CASSYSRGGNQPQHF. The CDR3 region has the DNA TGTGCCAGCAGTTATTCCAGGGGAGGCAATCAGCCCCAGCATTTT.

This clone was observed a single time. The chain links TRBV29-1 to TRBJ2-7, with a tentative D call TRBD2 (5 bases). The CDR3 totals 15 residues. Per the germline V gene, CDR1 is SQVTM and CDR2 is ANQGSEA. The CDR3 DNA sequence: TGCACCGCGATAGGTTCGGACTCCCCGACCTACGAGCAGTACTTC. It is translated as CTAIGSDSPTYEQYF.

This chain connects TRBV7-2 to TRBJ2-7, with D possibly TRBD1 on 5 matching bases. V lost 1 base to trimming and J lost 2 bases, with 12 bases between them. The CDR3 spans 15 residues. Germline V CDR1 and CDR2: SGHTA, FQGNSA. The CDR3 coding sequence is TGTGCCAGCAGCTTAGTAACAGGAATTGCCTACGAGCAGTACTTC. Its translation: CASSLVTGIAYEQYF.